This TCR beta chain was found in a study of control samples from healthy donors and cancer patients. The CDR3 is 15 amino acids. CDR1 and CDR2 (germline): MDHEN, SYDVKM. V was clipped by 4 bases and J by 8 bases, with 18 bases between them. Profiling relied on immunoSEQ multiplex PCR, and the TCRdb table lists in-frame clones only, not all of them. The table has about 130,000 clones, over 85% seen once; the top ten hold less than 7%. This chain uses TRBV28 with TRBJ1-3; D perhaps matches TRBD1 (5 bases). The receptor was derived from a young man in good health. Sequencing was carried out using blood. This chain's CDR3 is CASSSQESLRYTIYF. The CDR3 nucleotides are TGTGCCAGCAGTTCACAGGAGTCGCTACGGTACACCATATATTTT.